The clone carrying this T cell receptor (beta chain) was seen ten or more times. Its antigen is not known. This entry comes from a study of T cells in Graves' hyperthyroidism and ophthalmopathy. The CDR3 regions of TCR beta were amplified from RNA transcripts. An initial round of RT-PCR targeting the TCR CDR3 relied on the HTBI primer set. TCRdb processed the multiplex PCR reads anew with MiXCR; each CDR3 protein has one entry. The table shows about 380,000 distinct CDR3 sequences, with less than 20% occurring only once. Germline CDR1 is LGHDT and CDR2 is YNNKEL (reference sequence). The CDR3 has 14 residues. The V end was cut by 1 base, the J end by 3 bases, with 10 bases between. Findings of the study overall: Ophthalmopathy was told apart from stable hyperthyroidism by a 13 V-J model.

Sequenced input: blood. The rearrangement uses TRBV3-1 and TRBJ2-7, with D unclear. This TCR was recovered from a man between 18 and 29 years old with Graves' ophthalmopathy. This CDR3 is CASSQGYGDYEQYF. The CDR3 bases are TGTGCCAGCAGCCAAGGGTACGGAGACTACGAGCAGTACTTC.